The present T cell receptor beta chain was sequenced within a study of T cell repertoires in cytomegalovirus infection. Study at large: TCR beta signatures that were public indicated CMV infection and matching HLA type. The study, taken as a whole, reports: Cumulated frequencies of public TCR beta families served to identify carriers of CMV plus the relevant HLA. What dominated the ex vivo response were HLA-C-restricted CMV-specific TCR beta clonotypes.

One entry per CDR3 protein results from TCRdb running MiXCR on the reads. The profile shows tens of thousands of distinct CDR3 sequences, 20% of them singletons. With respect to this clonotype: Antigen: not known.

Trimming pared 6 bases from V and 9 bases from J, leaving 21 bases between. Per germline, CDR1 DFQATT and CDR2 SNEGSKA (reference sequence). This CDR3 comprises 14 residues. The sequencing sample was made of PBMCs, sequenced either directly or after in vitro stimulation (not recorded which). This clonotype was sampled from a human donor in good health (CMV status not recorded). Some clones in this sample may be carry-over from other donors' samples. The V call is TRBV20-1, the J call TRBJ2-1; perhaps TRBD2 as D (6 bases). The CDR3 loop is CSASNKAGKSEQFF. The CDR3 DNA is TGCAGTGCGAGTAATAAGGCGGGGAAGAGTGAGCAGTTCTTC.